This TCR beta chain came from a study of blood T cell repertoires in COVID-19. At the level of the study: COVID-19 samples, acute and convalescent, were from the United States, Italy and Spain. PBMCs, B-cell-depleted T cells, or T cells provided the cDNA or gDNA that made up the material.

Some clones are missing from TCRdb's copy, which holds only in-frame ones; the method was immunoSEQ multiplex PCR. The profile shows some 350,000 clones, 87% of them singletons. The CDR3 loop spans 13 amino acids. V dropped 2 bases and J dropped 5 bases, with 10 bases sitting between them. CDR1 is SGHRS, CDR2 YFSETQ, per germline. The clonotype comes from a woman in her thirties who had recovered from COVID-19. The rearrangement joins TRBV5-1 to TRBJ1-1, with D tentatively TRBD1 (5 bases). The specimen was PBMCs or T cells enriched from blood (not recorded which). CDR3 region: CASSLDRPTEAFF. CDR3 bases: TGCGCCAGCAGCTTAGACAGACCGACTGAAGCTTTCTTT. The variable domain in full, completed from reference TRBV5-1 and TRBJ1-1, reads KAGVTQTPRYLIKTRGQQVTLSCSPISGHRSVSWYQQTPGQGLQFLFEYFSETQRNKGNFPGRFSGRQFSNSRSEMNVSTLELGDSALYLCASSLDRPTEAFFGQGTRLTVV.